The T cell receptor beta chain under discussion was sequenced for a study of CXCR3-negative and CXCR3-positive naive CD8 T cells. Notes on the study in general: TRB CDR3s of CXCR3-positive naive cells were more hydrophobic than those of CXCR3-negative naive cells.

With UMI labels, 5' RACE was used to prepare the TRB cDNA libraries. TCRdb reprocessed the 5' RACE reads; each CDR3 protein has one entry and no DNA is given. The sample includes about 150,000 distinct CDR3 sequences. This CDR3 has 16 amino acids. In regard to this clonotype: Its target is unknown.

The material sequenced was naive CXCR3+ CD8+ T cells from blood. Stated subset: CD45RO-CCR7+CD27+CD95- naive CD8+ T cells expressing CXCR3 (TNR3+). V usage is TRBV12-3 or TRBV12-4 and J usage is TRBJ1-3. This sequence originates from a human donor in good health. Some clones in this sample may be carry-over from other donors' samples. The CDR3 is CASRQTREFSGNTIYF.